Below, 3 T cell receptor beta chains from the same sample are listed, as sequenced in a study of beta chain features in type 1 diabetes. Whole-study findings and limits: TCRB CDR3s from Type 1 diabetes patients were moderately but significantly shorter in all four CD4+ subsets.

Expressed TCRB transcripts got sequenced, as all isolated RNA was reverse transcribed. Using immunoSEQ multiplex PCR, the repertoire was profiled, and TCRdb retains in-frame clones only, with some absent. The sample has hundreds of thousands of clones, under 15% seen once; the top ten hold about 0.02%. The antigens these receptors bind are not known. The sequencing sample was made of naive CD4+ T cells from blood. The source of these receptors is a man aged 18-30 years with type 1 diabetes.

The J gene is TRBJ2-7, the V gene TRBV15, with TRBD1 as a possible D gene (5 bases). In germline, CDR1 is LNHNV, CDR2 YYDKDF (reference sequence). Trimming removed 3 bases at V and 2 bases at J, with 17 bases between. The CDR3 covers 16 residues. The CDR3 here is CATSREWAGLTYEQYF. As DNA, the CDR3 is TGTGCCACCAGCAGGGAGTGGGCAGGGCTAACCTACGAGCAGTACTTC.

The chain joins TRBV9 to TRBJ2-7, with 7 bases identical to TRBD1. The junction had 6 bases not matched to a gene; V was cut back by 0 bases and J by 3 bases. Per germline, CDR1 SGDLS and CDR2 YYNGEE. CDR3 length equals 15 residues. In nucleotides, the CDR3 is TGTGCCAGCAGCGTAGCCGGGACAGAGGGCTACGAGCAGTACTTC. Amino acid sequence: CASSVAGTEGYEQYF.

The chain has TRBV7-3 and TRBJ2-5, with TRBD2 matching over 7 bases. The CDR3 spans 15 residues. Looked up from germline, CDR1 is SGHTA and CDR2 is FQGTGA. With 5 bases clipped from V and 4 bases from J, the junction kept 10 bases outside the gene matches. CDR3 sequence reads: CASSPRGTTRETQYF. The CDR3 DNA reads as TGTGCCAGCAGCCCTCGGGGGACTACGCGAGAGACCCAGTACTTC.